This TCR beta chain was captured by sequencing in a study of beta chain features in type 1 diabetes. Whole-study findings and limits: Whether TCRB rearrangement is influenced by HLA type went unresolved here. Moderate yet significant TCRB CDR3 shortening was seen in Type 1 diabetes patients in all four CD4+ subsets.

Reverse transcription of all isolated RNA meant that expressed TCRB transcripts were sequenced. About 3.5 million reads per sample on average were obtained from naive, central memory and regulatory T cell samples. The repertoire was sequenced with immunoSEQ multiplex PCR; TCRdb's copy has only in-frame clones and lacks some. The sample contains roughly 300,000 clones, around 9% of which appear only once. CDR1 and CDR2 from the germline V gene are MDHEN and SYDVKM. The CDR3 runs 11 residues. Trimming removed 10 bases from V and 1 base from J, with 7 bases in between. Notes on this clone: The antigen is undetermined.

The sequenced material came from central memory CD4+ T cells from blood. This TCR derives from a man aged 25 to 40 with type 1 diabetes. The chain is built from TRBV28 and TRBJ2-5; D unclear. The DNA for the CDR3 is TGTGCCACGTTTACCCAAGAGACCCAGTACTTC. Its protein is CATFTQETQYF.